This T cell receptor (beta chain) emerged from a study of shared clonotypes between healthy human individuals (dated by TCRdb to 2019 to 2021). Notes on the research overall: The cohort included a few men and a couple of women between 18 and 49 years of age. To estimate repertoire size and how much clonotype sharing occurs between individuals, the study deeply sequenced the blood TCR repertoires of 4 to 6 healthy adults. Between about 0.94 and 8.9 billion PBMCs per donor were obtained by leukapheresis. Per donor, three plates each were used for CD4 naive and CD4 memory, two for CD8 naive, and one for CD8 memory. Different laboratories and diverse techniques were used to prepare libraries and sequence TCR repertoires, to increase sequencing depth and limit assay-specific biases.

The donors were healthy, HIV-negative adults with no recently reported acute infections or vaccinations. Every donor was a Caucasian adult residing in Nashville, Tennessee, USA. CD4+ T cells were enriched through magnetic negative selection, after which naive cells were positively selected on CD45RA and the remaining negative fraction served as the memory subset. After blood collection by leukapheresis, PBMCs were isolated using Ficoll-Histopaque density gradient centrifugation and then cryopreserved in the vapor phase of liquid nitrogen. Analytical flow cytometry was used to check the purity and quantity of each magnetically sorted T cell population. From each sorted fraction, genomic DNA was isolated and quantified by UV absorbance on a Nanodrop 2000c. The germline V gene supplies CDR1 SGHTA and CDR2 FQGNSA. Clipping removes 5 bases from V and 5 bases from J, with 8 as the unmatched junction base count. The CDR3, cysteine through phenylalanine, is 14 amino acids long. Only CDR3 DNA is held: 42 bases, read in frame from base 1.

A word on this clone: This clone's antigen is unknown. Base-call qualities are not available, and no considerably larger clone is one nucleotide away.

Study-wide findings and limitations: Sampling was restricted to blood, and TCR repertoires in tissue are likely to differ from TCR repertoires in blood. Pairwise subsampling indicated that sequencing depth was expected to affect the degree of clonotype sharing among donors. Larger estimated clonotype richness was generally found for naive subsets than for memory subsets. Even with the large sequencing depth, rarefaction of the sorted-subset datasets indicated that sequencing was incomplete. Compared with non-shared clonotypes, clonotypes shared by all four sorted-subset donors had higher generation probabilities. When a handful of donors were compared, the shared fraction of clonotypes was about 5.4% for naive CD4, 3.5% to 4% for naive CD8, roughly 2.5% for memory CD4, and less than 0.5% for memory CD8. The small number of donors limited the genetic and exposure-history diversity represented.

Using the deep immunoSEQ assay, multiplex PCR amplified TCR CDR3 regions from genomic DNA. Extracted genomic DNA from each cell subset was distributed evenly across all wells of several immunoSEQ 96-well plates, and each plate was treated as a replicate. For sorted subsets, around 200 ng genomic DNA, equal to 25,000 to 35,000 T cell genomes, was loaded into each replicate PCR. Purified libraries were measured with a Qubit 3.0 fluorometer, size-checked on a Bioanalyzer 2100, and measured again with the KAPA Library Quantification kit. Each immunoSEQ 96-well plate was sequenced on its own single-read 150-cycle Illumina NextSeq 550 flow cell. In the original analysis: Because only junctional sequences without quality scores were contained in the immunoSEQ output, filtering matching that applied to full-length reads could not be performed. To assign V/J genes and CDR3, sequences were annotated against IMGT germline references using PyIR, a Python wrapper for IgBLAST v1.9. Reads with weak V/J assignments (E-value above 1e-6), missing CDR3, stop codons, out-of-frame junctions, or ambiguous translated residues were removed. V3J clonotypes were defined as sequences sharing the same inferred V gene, J gene, and CDR3 amino acid sequence. Percentage overlap between repertoires was calculated by dividing the number of shared unique clonotypes by the size of the smaller repertoire. Three approaches were used to assess repertoire richness: RTK rarefaction, the Chao1 estimator, and Recon v2.1 estimates of unobserved clonotypes. Generation probabilities for all TCRbeta clonotypes obtained by the gDNA method from several donors were computed using OLGA. This immuneACCESS table, as held by TCRdb, lists in-frame sequences with V and J called but not all clones. Of the missing ones, under half trace to an unresolved V gene in checked studies; the others have no known cause. That table supplies the V and J calls and clone size; D and trimming were determined from the DNA. The sample contains some 200,000 clones, about 93% of them found a single time. 0.067% of the sample goes to the ten largest clones.

Rearrangement joined TRBV7-2 to TRBJ1-1; TRBD1 lines up with 7 middle nucleotides. Sequencing input: naive CD4+ T cells sorted from blood. This specimen's cell subset or site label, per the study, means: CD45RA+ positively selected. This receptor was obtained from a woman aged 25 to 45 in good health. The nucleotide sequence is TGTGCCAGCAGCGCCGGGACAGTTGGGACTGAAGCTTTCTTT. It codes for CASSAGTVGTEAFF. Where the CDR3 stops, the reference TRBV7-2 and TRBJ1-1 genes take over; the full variable domain is GAGVSQSPSNKVTEKGKDVELRCDPISGHTALYWYRQSLGQGLEFLIYFQGNSAPDKSGLPSDRFSAERTGGSVSTLTIQRTQQEDSAVYLCASSAGTVGTEAFFGQGTRLTVV.